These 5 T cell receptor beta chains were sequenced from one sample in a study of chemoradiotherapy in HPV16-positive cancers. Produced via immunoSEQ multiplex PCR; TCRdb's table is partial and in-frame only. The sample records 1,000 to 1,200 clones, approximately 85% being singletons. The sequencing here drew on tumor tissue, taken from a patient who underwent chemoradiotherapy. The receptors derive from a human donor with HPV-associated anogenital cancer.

CDR3 DNA sequence: TGTGCCAGCAGAGTCGACAGGGCCGGAAACACCATATATTTT. As protein: CASRVDRAGNTIYF. This rearrangement joins TRBV2 to TRBJ1-3, with 7 bases matching TRBD1. CDR3 length equals 14 residues. CDR1 is SNHLY and CDR2 is FYNNEI in the germline V gene. V dropped 6 bases and J dropped 4; count of bases not matched to a gene: 6.

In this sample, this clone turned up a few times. This CDR3 is CASSLDFATWDNEQFF. The CDR3 region has the DNA TGTGCCAGCAGCTTAGATTTTGCGACTTGGGACAATGAGCAGTTCTTC. V usage is TRBV7-2 and J usage is TRBJ2-1; D is ambiguous. V was trimmed by 1 base and J by 5 bases, leaving 15 bases between them. The CDR3 covers 16 residues. The germline V gene encodes CDR1 SGHTA and CDR2 FQGNSA.

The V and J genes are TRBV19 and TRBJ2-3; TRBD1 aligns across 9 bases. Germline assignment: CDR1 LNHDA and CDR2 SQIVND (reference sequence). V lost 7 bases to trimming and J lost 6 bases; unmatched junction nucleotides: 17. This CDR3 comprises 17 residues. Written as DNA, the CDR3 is TGTGCCAGTAAAGCCGCGGGACAGGGTTTCCCGAGTGATACGCAGTATTTT. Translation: CASKAAGQGFPSDTQYF.

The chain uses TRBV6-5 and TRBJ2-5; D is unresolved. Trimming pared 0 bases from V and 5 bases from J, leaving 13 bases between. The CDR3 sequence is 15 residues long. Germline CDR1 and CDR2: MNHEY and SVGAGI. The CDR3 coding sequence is TGTGCCAGCAGTTACTCAGCTGGGATGGGGGAGACCCAGTACTTC. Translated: CASSYSAGMGETQYF.

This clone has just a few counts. CDR3 DNA sequence: TGTGCCAGCAGCGTAGAGGGCGGCAGGGAGAACACTGAAGCTTTCTTT. This gives the protein CASSVEGGRENTEAFF. The V call is TRBV9, the J call TRBJ1-1; D possibly corresponds to TRBD1 (5 bases). V lost 0 bases and J lost 1, with 13 bases in between. In germline, CDR1 is SGDLS, CDR2 YYNGEE. CDR3 length: 16 amino acids.